The source of this T cell receptor (beta chain) is a study of cytomegalovirus exposure and HLA in healthy donors. Regarding the study as a whole: Most CMV-associated TCR beta chains appeared HLA-restricted in a later analysis. A later look showed TCR association rates differing by HLA locus, highest for DRB1 and lowest for HLA-C. Using the classifier, cytomegalovirus status was reportedly diagnosed with high specificity and sensitivity.

Comment on this clone: Its specificity is unknown.

Germline V gene lookup returns CDR1 SGHDT and CDR2 YYEEEE. V trimming: 3 bases; J trimming: 6 bases; junction bases outside the gene matches: 9. This CDR3 is built from 15 residues. The donors were healthy bone marrow donors. The PCR ran on 60 Vbeta and 13 Jbeta primers. Profiled with immunoSEQ multiplex PCR; TCRdb holds only in-frame clones, not every one. The data show 75,000 to 95,000 clones, with roughly 80% seen just once and 4.6% held by the top ten. J is TRBJ2-7 and V is TRBV5-6, with TRBD2 matching over 10 bases. The sequenced sample consisted of PBMCs. This sequence originates from a woman aged 40 to 49 in good health and CMV-seropositive. CDR3 in amino acids: CASSSGTSVLTEQYF. CDR3 coding DNA: TGTGCCAGCAGCTCCGGGACTAGCGTACTTACCGAGCAGTACTTC. Variable domain in full (rest from reference TRBV5-6 and TRBJ2-7): DAGVTQSPTHLIKTRGQQVTLRCSPKSGHDTVSWYQQALGQGPQFIFQYYEEEERQRGNFPDRFSGHQFPNYSSELNVNALLLGDSALYLCASSSGTSVLTEQYFGPGTRLTVT.